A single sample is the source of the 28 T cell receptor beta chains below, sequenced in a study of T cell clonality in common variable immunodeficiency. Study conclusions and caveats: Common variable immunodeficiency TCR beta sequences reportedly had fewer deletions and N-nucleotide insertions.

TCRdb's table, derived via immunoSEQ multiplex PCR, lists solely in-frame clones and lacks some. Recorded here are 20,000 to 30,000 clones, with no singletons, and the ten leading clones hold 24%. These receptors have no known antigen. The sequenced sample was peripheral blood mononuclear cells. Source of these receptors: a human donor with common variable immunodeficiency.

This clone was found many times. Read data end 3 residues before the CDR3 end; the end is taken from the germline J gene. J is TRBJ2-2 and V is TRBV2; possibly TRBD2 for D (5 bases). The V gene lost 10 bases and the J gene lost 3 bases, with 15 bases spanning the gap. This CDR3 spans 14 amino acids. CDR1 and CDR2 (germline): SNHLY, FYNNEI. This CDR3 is CATRGSVDTGELFF. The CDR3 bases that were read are TGTGCCACCCGGGGTAGCGTGGACACCGGGGAG.

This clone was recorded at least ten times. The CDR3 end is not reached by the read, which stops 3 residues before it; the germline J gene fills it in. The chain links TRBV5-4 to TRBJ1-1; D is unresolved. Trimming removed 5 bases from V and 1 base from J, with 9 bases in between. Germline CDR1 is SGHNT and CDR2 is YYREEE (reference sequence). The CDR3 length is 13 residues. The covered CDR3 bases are TGTGCCAGCAGTCGTACGGGGAACACTGAA. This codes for CASSRTGNTE. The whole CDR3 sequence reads CASSRTGNTEAFF.

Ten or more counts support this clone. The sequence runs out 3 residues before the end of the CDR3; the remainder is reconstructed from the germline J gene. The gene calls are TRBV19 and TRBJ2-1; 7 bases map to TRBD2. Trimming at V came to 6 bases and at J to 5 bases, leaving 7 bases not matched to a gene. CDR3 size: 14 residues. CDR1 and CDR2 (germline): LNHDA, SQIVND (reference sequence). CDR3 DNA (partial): TGTGCCAGTAGACCTAGCGGAGGGAACAATGAG. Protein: CASRPSGGNNE. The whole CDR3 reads CASRPSGGNNEQFF. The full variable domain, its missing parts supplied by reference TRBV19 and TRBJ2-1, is DGGITQSPKYLFRKEGQNVTLSCEQNLNHDAMYWYRQDPGQGLRLIYYSQIVNDFQKGDIAEGYSVSREKKESFPLTVTSAQKNPTAFYLCASRPSGGNNEQFFGPGTRLTVL.

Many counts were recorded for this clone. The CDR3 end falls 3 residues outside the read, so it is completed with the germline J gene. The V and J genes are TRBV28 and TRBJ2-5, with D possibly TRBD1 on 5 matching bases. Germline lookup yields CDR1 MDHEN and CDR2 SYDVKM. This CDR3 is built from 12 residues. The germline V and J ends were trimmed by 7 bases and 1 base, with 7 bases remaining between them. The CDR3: CASTQGQETQYF. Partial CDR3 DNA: TGTGCCAGCACTCAGGGCCAAGAGACC.

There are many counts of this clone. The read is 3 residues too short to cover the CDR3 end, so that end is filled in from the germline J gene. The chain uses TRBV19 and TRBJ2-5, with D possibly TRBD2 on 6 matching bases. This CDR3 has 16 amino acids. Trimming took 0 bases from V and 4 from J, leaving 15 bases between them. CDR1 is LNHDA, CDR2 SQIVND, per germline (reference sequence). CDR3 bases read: TGTGCCAGTAGTATAGACCGGACATGGAGGGCAGAGACC. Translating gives CASSIDRTWRAET. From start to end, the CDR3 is CASSIDRTWRAETQYF.

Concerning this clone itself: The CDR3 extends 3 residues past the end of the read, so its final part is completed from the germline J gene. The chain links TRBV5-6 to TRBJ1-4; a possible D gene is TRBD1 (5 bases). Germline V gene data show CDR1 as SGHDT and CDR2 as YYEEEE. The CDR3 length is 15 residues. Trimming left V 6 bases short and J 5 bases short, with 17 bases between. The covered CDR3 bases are TGTGCCAGCACCTCAATGGGGGGTTGGAATGAAAAA. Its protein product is CASTSMGGWNEK. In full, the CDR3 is CASTSMGGWNEKLFF.

This chain's CDR3 is CASSSGHPGELFF. CDR3 DNA, as far as it was read: TGTGCCAGTAGTAGTGGACACCCCGGGGAG. The V and J genes are TRBV19 and TRBJ2-2; D possibly corresponds to TRBD1 (5 bases). The read is 3 residues too short to cover the CDR3 end, so that end is filled in from the germline J gene. Germline V lookup: CDR1 LNHDA, CDR2 SQIVND (reference sequence). CDR3 length: 13 residues. V shed 4 bases and J shed 6 bases, with 9 bases lying between them.

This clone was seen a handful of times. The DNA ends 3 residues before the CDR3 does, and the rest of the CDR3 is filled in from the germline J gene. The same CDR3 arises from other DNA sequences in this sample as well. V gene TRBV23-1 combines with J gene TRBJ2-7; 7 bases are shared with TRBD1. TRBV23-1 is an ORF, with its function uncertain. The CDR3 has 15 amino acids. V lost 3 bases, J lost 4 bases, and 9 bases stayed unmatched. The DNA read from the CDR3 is TGCGCCAGCAGTCAGCCAGACAGGGATGTTTACGAG. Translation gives CASSQPDRDVYE. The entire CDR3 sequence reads CASSQPDRDVYEQYF.

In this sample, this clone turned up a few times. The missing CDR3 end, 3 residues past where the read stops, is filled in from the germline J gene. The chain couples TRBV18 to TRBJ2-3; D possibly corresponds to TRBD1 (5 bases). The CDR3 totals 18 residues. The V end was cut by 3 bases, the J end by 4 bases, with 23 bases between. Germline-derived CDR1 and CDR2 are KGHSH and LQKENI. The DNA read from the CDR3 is TGTGCCAGCTCACCGGGGCTGATAGGATCAGGTCGGGCAGATACG. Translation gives CASSPGLIGSGRADT. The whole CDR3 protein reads CASSPGLIGSGRADTQYF.

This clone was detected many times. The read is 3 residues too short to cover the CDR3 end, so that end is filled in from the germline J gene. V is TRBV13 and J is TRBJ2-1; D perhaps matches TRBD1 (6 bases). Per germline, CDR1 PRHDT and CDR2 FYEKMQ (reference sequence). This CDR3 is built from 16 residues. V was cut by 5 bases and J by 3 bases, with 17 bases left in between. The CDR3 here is CASSRQWDTSYNEQFF. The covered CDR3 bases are TGTGCCAGCAGCCGACAATGGGACACTAGCTACAATGAG.

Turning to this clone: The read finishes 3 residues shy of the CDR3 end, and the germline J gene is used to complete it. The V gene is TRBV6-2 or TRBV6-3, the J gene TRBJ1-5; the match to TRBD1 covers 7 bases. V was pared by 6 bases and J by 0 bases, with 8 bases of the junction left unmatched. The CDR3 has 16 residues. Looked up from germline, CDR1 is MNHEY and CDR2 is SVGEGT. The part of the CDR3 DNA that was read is TGTGCCAGCAGGGGTGGGACAGATTTTAGCAATCAGCCC. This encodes CASRGGTDFSNQP. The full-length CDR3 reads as CASRGGTDFSNQPQHF.

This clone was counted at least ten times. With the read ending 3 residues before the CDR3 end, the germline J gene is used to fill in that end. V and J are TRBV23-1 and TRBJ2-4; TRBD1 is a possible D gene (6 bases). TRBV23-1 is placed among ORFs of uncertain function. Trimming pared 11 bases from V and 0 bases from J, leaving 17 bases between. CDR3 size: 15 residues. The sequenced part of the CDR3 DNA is TGCGCCCTTCTTTCGACCAGGGGAGCCAAAAACATT. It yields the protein CALLSTRGAKNI. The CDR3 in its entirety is CALLSTRGAKNIQYF.

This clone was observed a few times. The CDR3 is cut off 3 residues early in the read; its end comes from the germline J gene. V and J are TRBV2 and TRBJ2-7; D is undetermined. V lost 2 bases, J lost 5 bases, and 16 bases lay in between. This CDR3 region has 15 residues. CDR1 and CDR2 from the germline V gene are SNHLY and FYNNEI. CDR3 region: CASSEQPSPVDEQYF. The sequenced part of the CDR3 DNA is TGTGCCAGCAGTGAACAACCATCACCGGTGGACGAG. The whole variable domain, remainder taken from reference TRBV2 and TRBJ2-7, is EPEVTQTPSHQVTQMGQEVILRCVPISNHLYFYWYRQILGQKVEFLVSFYNNEISEKSEIFDDQFSVERPDGSNFTLKIRSTKLEDSAMYFCASSEQPSPVDEQYFGPGTRLTVT.

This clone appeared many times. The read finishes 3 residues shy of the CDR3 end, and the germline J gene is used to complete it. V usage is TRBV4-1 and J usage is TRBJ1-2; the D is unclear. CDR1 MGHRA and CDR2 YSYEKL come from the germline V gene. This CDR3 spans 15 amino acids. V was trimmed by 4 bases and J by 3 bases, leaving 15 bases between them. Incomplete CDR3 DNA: TGCGCCAGCAGCCCCCGGTCCGTCGGGGACTATGGC. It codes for CASSPRSVGDYG. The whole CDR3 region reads CASSPRSVGDYGYTF.

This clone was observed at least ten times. CDR3 protein: CASRRRAGGSEDTQYF. Incomplete CDR3 DNA: TGTGCCAGCAGACGCCGGGCAGGGGGCTCTGAGGATACG. This chain connects TRBV7-6 to TRBJ2-3, with 8 bases aligning to TRBD1. The read comes to an end 3 residues before the CDR3 does, leaving the germline J gene to fill in the end. The CDR3 runs to 16 residues. The junction had 14 bases not matched to a gene; V was cut back by 6 bases and J by 6 bases. Germline V gene sequence: CDR1 SGHVS, CDR2 FNYEAQ.

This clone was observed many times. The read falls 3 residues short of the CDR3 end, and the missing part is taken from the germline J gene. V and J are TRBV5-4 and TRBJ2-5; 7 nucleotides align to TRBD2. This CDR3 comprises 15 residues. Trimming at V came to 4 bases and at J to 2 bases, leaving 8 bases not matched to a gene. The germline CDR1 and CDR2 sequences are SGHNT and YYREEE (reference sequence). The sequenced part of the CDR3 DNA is TGTGCCAGCAGCCGAGCGGGATCAAGACAAGAGACC. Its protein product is CASSRAGSRQET. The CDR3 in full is CASSRAGSRQETQYF.

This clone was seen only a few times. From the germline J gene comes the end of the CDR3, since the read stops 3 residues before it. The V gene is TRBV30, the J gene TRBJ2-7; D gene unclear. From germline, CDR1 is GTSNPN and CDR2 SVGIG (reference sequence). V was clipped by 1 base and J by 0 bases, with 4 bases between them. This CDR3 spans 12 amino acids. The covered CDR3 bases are TGTGCCTGGAGTGGAGGCTCCTACGAG. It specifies CAWSGGSYE. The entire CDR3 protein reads CAWSGGSYEQYF.

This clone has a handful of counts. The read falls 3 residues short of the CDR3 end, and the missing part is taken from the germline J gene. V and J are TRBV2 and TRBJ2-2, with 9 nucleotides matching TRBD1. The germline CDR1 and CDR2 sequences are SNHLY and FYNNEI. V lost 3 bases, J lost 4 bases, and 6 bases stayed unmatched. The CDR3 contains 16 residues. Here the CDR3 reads CASSESGTGFTGELFF. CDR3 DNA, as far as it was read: TGTGCCAGCAGTGAGTCCGGGACAGGGTTCACCGGGGAG.

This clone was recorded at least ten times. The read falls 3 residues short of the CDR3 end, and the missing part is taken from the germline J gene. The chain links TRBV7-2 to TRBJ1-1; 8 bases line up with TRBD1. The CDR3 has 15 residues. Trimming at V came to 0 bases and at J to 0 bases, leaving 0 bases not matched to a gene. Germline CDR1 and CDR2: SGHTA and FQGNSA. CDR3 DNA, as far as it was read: TGTGCCAGCAGCTTAGCGACAGGGGTGAACACTGAA. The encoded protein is CASSLATGVNTE. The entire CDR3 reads CASSLATGVNTEAFF. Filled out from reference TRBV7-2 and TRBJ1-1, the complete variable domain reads GAGVSQSPSNKVTEKGKDVELRCDPISGHTALYWYRQSLGQGLEFLIYFQGNSAPDKSGLPSDRFSAERTGGSVSTLTIQRTQQEDSAVYLCASSLATGVNTEAFFGQGTRLTVV.

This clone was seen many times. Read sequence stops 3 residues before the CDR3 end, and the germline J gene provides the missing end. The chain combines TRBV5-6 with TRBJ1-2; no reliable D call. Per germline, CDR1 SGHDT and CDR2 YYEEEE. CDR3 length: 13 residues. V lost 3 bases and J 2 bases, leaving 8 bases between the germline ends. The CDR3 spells CASSSGKNYGYTF. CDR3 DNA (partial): TGTGCCAGCAGCTCGGGTAAAAACTATGGC.

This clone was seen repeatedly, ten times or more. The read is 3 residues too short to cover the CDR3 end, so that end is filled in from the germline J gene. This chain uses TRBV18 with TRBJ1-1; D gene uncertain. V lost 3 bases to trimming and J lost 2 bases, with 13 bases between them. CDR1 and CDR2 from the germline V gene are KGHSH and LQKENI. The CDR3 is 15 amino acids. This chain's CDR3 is CASSPQAFDNTEAFF. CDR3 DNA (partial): TGTGCCAGCTCACCCCAAGCGTTCGATAACACTGAA.

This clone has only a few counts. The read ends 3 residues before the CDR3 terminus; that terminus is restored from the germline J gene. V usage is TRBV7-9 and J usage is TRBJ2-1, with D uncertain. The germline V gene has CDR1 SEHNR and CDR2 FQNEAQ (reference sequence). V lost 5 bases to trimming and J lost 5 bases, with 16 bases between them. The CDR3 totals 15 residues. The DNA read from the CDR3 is TGTGCCAGCAGCCTTCTAAACAGCTTGAACAATGAG. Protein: CASSLLNSLNNE. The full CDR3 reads CASSLLNSLNNEQFF.

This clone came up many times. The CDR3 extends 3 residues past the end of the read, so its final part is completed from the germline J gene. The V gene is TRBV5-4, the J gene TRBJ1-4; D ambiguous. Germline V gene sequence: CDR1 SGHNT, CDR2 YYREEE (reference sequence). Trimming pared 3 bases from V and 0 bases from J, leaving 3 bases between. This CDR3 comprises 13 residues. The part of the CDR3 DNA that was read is TGTGCCAGCAGCTCGGCAACTAATGAAAAA. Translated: CASSSATNEK. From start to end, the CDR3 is CASSSATNEKLFF.

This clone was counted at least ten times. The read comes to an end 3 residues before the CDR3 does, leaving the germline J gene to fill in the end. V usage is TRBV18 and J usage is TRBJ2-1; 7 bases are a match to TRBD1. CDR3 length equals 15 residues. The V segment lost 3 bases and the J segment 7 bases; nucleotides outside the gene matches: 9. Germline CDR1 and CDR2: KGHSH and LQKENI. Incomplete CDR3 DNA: TGTGCCAGCTCACCGCTTGTAGGGGGCGCAAATGAG. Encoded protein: CASSPLVGGANE. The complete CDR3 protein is CASSPLVGGANEQFF.

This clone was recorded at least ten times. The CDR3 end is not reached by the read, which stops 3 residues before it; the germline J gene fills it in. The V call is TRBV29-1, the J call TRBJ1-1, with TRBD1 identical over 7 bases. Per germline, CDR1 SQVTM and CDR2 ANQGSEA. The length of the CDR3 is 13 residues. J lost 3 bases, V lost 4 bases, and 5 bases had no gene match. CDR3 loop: CSVVRGLYTEAFF. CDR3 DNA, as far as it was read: TGCAGCGTTGTAAGGGGGCTGTACACTGAA. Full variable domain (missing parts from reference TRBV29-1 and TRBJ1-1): SAVISQKPSRDICQRGTSLTIQCQVDSQVTMMFWYRQQPGQSLTLIATANQGSEATYESGFVIDKFPISRPNLTFSTLTVSNMSPEDSSIYLCSVVRGLYTEAFFGQGTRLTVV.

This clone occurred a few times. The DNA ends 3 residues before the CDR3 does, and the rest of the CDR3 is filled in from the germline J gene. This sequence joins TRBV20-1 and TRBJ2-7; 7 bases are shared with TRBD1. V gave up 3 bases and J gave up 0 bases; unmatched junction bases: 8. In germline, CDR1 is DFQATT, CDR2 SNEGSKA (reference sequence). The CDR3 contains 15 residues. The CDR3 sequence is CSASHSRGYSYEQYF. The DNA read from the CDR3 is TGCAGTGCTAGCCACTCCAGGGGGTACTCCTACGAG.

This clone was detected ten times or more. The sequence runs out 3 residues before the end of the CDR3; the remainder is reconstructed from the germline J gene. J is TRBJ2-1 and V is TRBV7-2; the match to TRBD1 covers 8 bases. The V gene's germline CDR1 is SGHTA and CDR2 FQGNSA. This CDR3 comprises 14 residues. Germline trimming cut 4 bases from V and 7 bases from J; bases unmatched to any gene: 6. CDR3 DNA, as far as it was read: TGTGCCAGCAGCTCCCTTCAGGGGGCTAATGAG. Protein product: CASSSLQGANE. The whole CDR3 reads CASSSLQGANEQFF.

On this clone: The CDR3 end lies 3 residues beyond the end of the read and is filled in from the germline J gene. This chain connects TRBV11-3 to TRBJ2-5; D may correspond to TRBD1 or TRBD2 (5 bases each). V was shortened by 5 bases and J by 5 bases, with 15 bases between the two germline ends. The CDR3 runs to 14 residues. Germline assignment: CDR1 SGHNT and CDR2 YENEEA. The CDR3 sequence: CASSPEGRRETQYF. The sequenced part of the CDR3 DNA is TGTGCCAGCAGCCCAGAGGGGAGACGGGAGACC.